The T cell receptor beta chain described here comes from a study of blood T cell repertoires in COVID-19. Here immunoSEQ multiplex PCR was the method, and the copy in TCRdb shows in-frame clones only, minus some. In the table there are roughly 300,000 clones, 85% of which are singletons. The sequence was collected from a woman aged 45-65 years who had recovered from COVID-19. Sequences were obtained from PBMCs or T cells enriched from blood (not recorded which).

CDR3 in amino acids: CASSFEGAGYTF. The CDR3 nucleotides read TGTGCCAGCAGTTTCGAAGGGGCTGGCTACACCTTC. V gene TRBV12-3 or TRBV12-4 combines with J gene TRBJ1-2, with D tentatively TRBD1 (5 bases). The CDR3 consists of 12 residues. V was cut by 3 bases and J by 7 bases, with 9 bases left in between.